The T cell receptor (beta chain) under discussion was sequenced for a study of T cells in Graves' hyperthyroidism and ophthalmopathy. Per germline, CDR1 SGHRS and CDR2 YFSETQ. The CDR3 loop spans 12 amino acids. Trimming stripped 7 bases from V and 5 bases from J, with 9 bases between. Patients were aged 18 to 65, had disease duration under 2 months, and had newly diagnosed hyperthyroidism. From RNA transcripts, TCR beta CDR3 regions were amplified. Primed by the HTBI set, a first-round RT-PCR was run on the TCR CDR3. Each CDR3 protein gets one entry after TCRdb re-called the multiplex PCR reads with MiXCR. The sample includes roughly 380,000 distinct CDR3 sequences, around 14% of them seen just once.

The receptor's source is a woman aged 60 to 75 with Graves' hyperthyroidism. Sequencing was done on a sample of blood. This rearrangement joins TRBV5-1 to TRBJ2-2; D call uncertain. The CDR3 coding sequence is TGCGCCAGCGGGCAGCAGACCGGGGAGCTGTTTTTT. This translates into CASGQQTGELFF. Supplemented by reference TRBV5-1 and TRBJ2-2, the full variable domain reads KAGVTQTPRYLIKTRGQQVTLSCSPISGHRSVSWYQQTPGQGLQFLFEYFSETQRNKGNFPGRFSGRQFSNSRSEMNVSTLELGDSALYLCASGQQTGELFFGEGSRLTVL.